The rows below give T cell receptor beta chains drawn from one sample of a study of blood T cells in healthy people across ages. MiXCR, run by TCRdb on the 5' RACE reads, gives a single entry per CDR3 protein. Of roughly 1.7 million distinct CDR3 sequences listed, about 35% are singletons. Source material: blood. The receptors shown here come from a woman aged 25 to 39 in good health. Both conserved end residues are part of each CDR3. Fields, in order: clone size, J gene, V gene, D gene, CDR3 DNA, CDR3 protein. A D gene is named only where the DNA matches it firmly. Expanded clones get a size class; other rows say once, few or many, or leave the size out.

>many|TRBJ2-5|TRBV4-2|-
TGTGCCAGCAGCCAAGAGACAGGTTCCAAGACCCAGTACTTC
CASSQETGSKTQYF
>few|TRBJ2-1|TRBV5-1|TRBD2
TGCGCCAGCAGCTTGGATTCTAGCGGGGGGGCCGCCGAGCAGTTCTTC
CASSLDSSGGAAEQFF
>few|TRBJ2-3|TRBV20-1|TRBD2
TGCAGTGCTAAGGCGGGGGGCACAGATACGCAGTATTTT
CSAKAGGTDTQYF
>-|TRBJ1-1|TRBV29-1|TRBD1
TGCAGCGCACACAGGGGGCTTAACACTGAAGCTTTCTTT
CSAHRGLNTEAFF
>-|TRBJ2-1|TRBV20-1|TRBD1
TGCAGTGCAACCGGGACAGGACGCTACAATGAGCAGTTCTTC
CSATGTGRYNEQFF
>-|TRBJ1-2|TRBV7-2|-
TGTGCCAGCAGCTCCCTTTCAGGCCGCGGGGGCTACACCTTC
CASSSLSGRGGYTF
>-|TRBJ2-5|TRBV20-1|TRBD2
TGCAGTGCTAGTCCAGCGGGGCTACAAGAGACCCAGTACTTC
CSASPAGLQETQYF
>-|TRBJ1-1|TRBV20-1|-
TGCAGTGCTAGAGAACGGTCCGAAGCTTTCTTT
CSARERSEAFF
>few|TRBJ2-1|TRBV5-4|TRBD2
TGTGCCAGCATTGGGACTAGCTTCGATGAGCAGTTCTTC
CASIGTSFDEQFF
>-|TRBJ1-1|TRBV7-9|TRBD1
TGTGCCAGCAGCCTGACAGGGGAATTTGAAGCTTTCTTT
CASSLTGEFEAFF
>few|TRBJ2-7|TRBV3-1|TRBD2
TGTGCCAGCAGCCATGCCGGGACTAGTTCCTACGAGCAGTACTTC
CASSHAGTSSYEQYF
>few|TRBJ2-1|TRBV5-1|TRBD1
TGCGCCAGCAGGCAGGGGGCCCTGCGTGAGCAGTTCTTC
CASRQGALREQFF
>few|TRBJ2-3|TRBV19|-
TGTGCCAGTGGTATAGAGCTAGCCTCGGATACGCAGTATTTT
CASGIELASDTQYF
>few|TRBJ1-2|TRBV20-1|-
TGCAGTGCCTCCGATTTTGGGCGAAGGGTGGATGGCTACACCTTC
CSASDFGRRVDGYTF
>once|TRBJ2-3|TRBV5-1|-
TGCGCCAGCAGCTTGGGAGGGAGGTCGTGGGATACGCAGTATTTT
CASSLGGRSWDTQYF
>few|TRBJ1-1|TRBV5-1|-
TGCGCCAGCAGCCCGGGACGGACCTCGAACACTGAAGCTTTCTTT
CASSPGRTSNTEAFF
>many|TRBJ2-1|TRBV6-5|-
TGTGCCAGCAGTTACTCGCTGGGCTCCTACAATGAGCAGTTCTTC
CASSYSLGSYNEQFF
>few|TRBJ2-7|TRBV27|TRBD2
TGTGCCAGCAGTAAGGCGGGGATGACTAGCGCCTACGAGCAGTACTTC
CASSKAGMTSAYEQYF
>-|TRBJ2-1|TRBV9|TRBD2
TGTGCCAGCAGACGCGGGGGGAACTCCTACAATGAGCAGTTCTTC
CASRRGGNSYNEQFF
>many|TRBJ2-3|TRBV7-3|-
TGTGCCAGCAGCTTATACGGTGCAGGCACAGATACGCAGTATTTT
CASSLYGAGTDTQYF
>-|TRBJ2-5|TRBV7-3|-
TGTGCCAGCAGCTTAGGTAGCCACGAGACCCAGTACTTC
CASSLGSHETQYF
>few|TRBJ2-1|TRBV29-1|TRBD2
TGCAGCGTTGTTGGGGGGGTCGGGGGCAATGAGCAGTTCTTC
CSVVGGVGGNEQFF
>-|TRBJ2-7|TRBV27|-
TGTGCCAGCAGGCCTTACAGGGTCTCCTACGAGCAGTACTTC
CASRPYRVSYEQYF
>few|TRBJ2-5|TRBV27|-
TGTGCCAGCAGTTCTACCCCGAGCTCGTACCAAGAGACCCAGTACTTC
CASSSTPSSYQETQYF
>few|TRBJ2-1|TRBV5-1|TRBD2
TGCGCCAGCAGCCCGACCTTAGCGGGAGCCACTACAAGAGACAATGAGCAGTTCTTC
CASSPTLAGATTRDNEQFF
>-|TRBJ1-5|TRBV5-6|-
TGTGCCAGCAGCTTGTGTGCCAAGAACAGGGATTATAGCAATCAGCCCCAGCATTTT
CASSLCAKNRDYSNQPQHF
>many|TRBJ2-1|TRBV13|TRBD2
TGTGCCTCCGAAGACGCGGGAGGGCCCTACAATGAGCAGTTCTTC
CASEDAGGPYNEQFF
>many|TRBJ1-5|TRBV12-3/TRBV12-4|TRBD1
TGTGCCAGCAGTTTACGACAGGGAGTCCAGCCCCAGCATTTT
CASSLRQGVQPQHF
>-|TRBJ2-2|TRBV7-3|-
TGTGCCAGCAGCTTGGGGATCGGGCAGCTGTTTTTT
CASSLGIGQLFF
>few|TRBJ2-5|TRBV18|-
TGTGCCAGCTCACCCTTCACGGAGACCCAGTACTTC
CASSPFTETQYF
>few|TRBJ2-4|TRBV20-1|-
TGCAGTGCTAGAGAGGACGGGCTCATTCAGTACTTC
CSAREDGLIQYF
>many|TRBJ2-7|TRBV4-1|TRBD2
TGCGCCAGCAGCCACTACCTCCCCCGGGGCGGGGGCTACGAGCAGTACTTC
CASSHYLPRGGGYEQYF
>few|TRBJ2-5|TRBV7-9|-
TGTGCCAGCAGTTATTACAGGGCCCAAGAGACCCAGTACTTC
CASSYYRAQETQYF
>-|TRBJ1-1|TRBV4-1|-
TGCGCCAGCAGCCAAGATTACAGGGCTGAAGCTTTCTTT
CASSQDYRAEAFF
>-|TRBJ2-1|TRBV10-1|-
TGCGCCAGCAGTGAGGGTCCGCTAGCGATTCCCTACAATGAGCAGTTCTTC
CASSEGPLAIPYNEQFF
>many|TRBJ2-7|TRBV29-1|TRBD1
TGCAGCGGGGGGACAGGGGAGGCCGAGCAGTACTTC
CSGGTGEAEQYF
>many|TRBJ2-7|TRBV7-2|-
TGTGCCAGCATGCCGAGCGGGTTAACCTACGAGCAGTACTTC
CASMPSGLTYEQYF
>few|TRBJ2-7|TRBV20-1|-
TGCAGTGCCCCACCAGGGGTTACCTACGAGCAGTACTTC
CSAPPGVTYEQYF
>-|TRBJ2-7|TRBV20-1|TRBD2
TGCAGTGCTAGAGATCTGTATAGCGGGAGTTCCTACGAGCAGTACTTC
CSARDLYSGSSYEQYF
>few|TRBJ2-7|TRBV28|TRBD1
TGTGCCAGCAGACCTGGGTATGGGGACAGGGAGGTTCTGGACTACGAGCAGTACTTC
CASRPGYGDREVLDYEQYF
>few|TRBJ2-7|TRBV6-2/TRBV6-3|TRBD1
TGTGCCAGCAGTTACTCTCCGGGACAGCCTTACGAGCAGTACTTC
CASSYSPGQPYEQYF
>few|TRBJ2-3|TRBV6-5|-
TGTGCCAGCAGTTACTCAGGGGGTTTCACAGATACGCAGTATTTT
CASSYSGGFTDTQYF
>-|TRBJ1-5|TRBV13|-
TGTGCCAGCAGCCACCTGGTAAGCCAGCATTTT
CASSHLVSQHF
>-|TRBJ2-1|TRBV12-3/TRBV12-4|-
TGTGCCAGCAGTTTAGCCAGACGGTACAATGAGCAGTTCTTC
CASSLARRYNEQFF
>-|TRBJ1-5|TRBV27|-
TGTGCCAGCAGTTTCGGAGGGCCGCTGGGGCAGCCCCAGCATTTT
CASSFGGPLGQPQHF
>-|TRBJ1-4|TRBV12-3/TRBV12-4|TRBD1
TGTGCCAGCAGTTTTTCCGCATGGACAGGGGCTAATGAAAAACTGTTTTTT
CASSFSAWTGANEKLFF
>many|TRBJ2-7|TRBV12-3/TRBV12-4|-
TGTGCCAGCAGCCTCTCTTTGAGGGATAAATTTTCGGGCTACGAGCAGTACTTC
CASSLSLRDKFSGYEQYF
>-|TRBJ2-2|TRBV25-1|TRBD1
TGTGCCAGCAGTGGGGCAGGGGGTCTGAACACCGGGGAGCTGTTTTTT
CASSGAGGLNTGELFF
>-|TRBJ2-7|TRBV20-1|-
TGCAGTGCACTCGACGGACTCTACGAGCAGTACTTC
CSALDGLYEQYF
>-|TRBJ2-5|TRBV7-9|-
TGTGCCAGCAGCTGGCTTGTGGGGACTCAAGAGACCCAGTACTTC
CASSWLVGTQETQYF
>few|TRBJ2-1|TRBV7-9|-
TGTGCCAGCAGCCCACGGAACAATGAGCAGTTCTTC
CASSPRNNEQFF
>many|TRBJ2-3|TRBV20-1|TRBD2
TGCACAGCGGGGCGGGGGGTCCTCCAGGATACGCAGTATTTT
CTAGRGVLQDTQYF